The 14 T cell receptor beta chains below come from one sample, sequenced in a study of HIV-infected patients and healthy controls. cDNA was made from about 510 ng RNA using alpha and beta constant primers. Separate chain-specific third strand synthesis with multiplexing indices produced the alpha and beta libraries. MiXCR, applied by TCRdb to the 5' RACE reads, yields one record per CDR3 protein. The table records 2,000 to 2,500 distinct CDR3 sequences, about 15% of them present only once. Follow-up blood was drawn about 14 weeks, roughly three months, after antiretroviral therapy began. No cell fractionation was done, so the repertoire covers all unsorted peripheral blood T cells. The input for sequencing was blood, taken during antiretroviral therapy. The receptors shown here come from an adult with HIV infection.

This clonotype was seen a few times. The chain employs TRBV18 and TRBJ2-3, with D possibly being TRBD2 (5 bases). The CDR3 loop spans 15 amino acids. From germline, CDR1 is KGHSH and CDR2 LQKENI. V lost 2 bases and J 2 bases, leaving 11 bases between the germline ends. CDR3 sequence: CASSPVGEPTDTQYF. The CDR3 nucleotides read TGTGCCAGCTCACCAGTTGGGGAGCCCACAGATACGCAGTATTTT.

In its sample, this clonotype is medium-sized (0.01 to 0.1%). The V and J genes are TRBV20-1 and TRBJ2-1; D is possibly TRBD1 or TRBD2 (5 bases each). CDR1 and CDR2 (germline): DFQATT, SNEGSKA (reference sequence). V lost 2 bases, J lost 10 bases, and 9 bases lay in between. This CDR3 spans 11 amino acids. The CDR3 bases are TGCAGTGCTAGACTAGGGACGGAGCAGTTCTTC. Translated, it gives CSARLGTEQFF.

By share, this clonotype ranks as medium-sized. V gene TRBV13 combines with J gene TRBJ2-4; 9 bases align to TRBD2. Germline V gene sequence: CDR1 PRHDT, CDR2 FYEKMQ (reference sequence). The trim removed 4 bases at V and 4 bases at J, leaving 5 bases unmatched. CDR3 length equals 15 residues. The CDR3 here is CASSSGLAWKNIQYF. Written as DNA, the CDR3 is TGTGCCAGCAGCTCAGGACTAGCGTGGAAAAACATTCAGTACTTC. Full variable domain (remainder filled in from reference TRBV13 and TRBJ2-4): AAGVIQSPRHLIKEKRETATLKCYPIPRHDTVYWYQQGPGQDPQFLISFYEKMQSDKGSIPDRFSAQQFSDYHSELNMSSLELGDSALYFCASSSGLAWKNIQYFGAGTRLSVL.

Comments on this clonotype: This may come from a read error, since a much larger clone is one base off. This sequence joins TRBV7-6 and TRBJ2-1; TRBD2 might be the D (7 bases). The CDR3 has 16 residues. Between the trimmed V and J ends, which lost 5 bases and 10 bases, there was a span of 24 bases. Germline-derived CDR1 and CDR2 are SGHVS and FNYEAQ. CDR3 coding DNA: TGTGCCAGCAGCGAGGGATATGGGACTACCGGGGGCGAGCAGTTCTTC. The encoded protein is CASSEGYGTTGGEQFF.

This clonotype is categorized as medium-sized (0.01 to 0.1%). The rearrangement uses TRBV6-6 and TRBJ2-2; D not certain. Trimming removed 2 bases at V and 3 bases at J, with 10 bases between. This CDR3 is 15 amino acids long. Germline lookup yields CDR1 MNHNY and CDR2 SVGAGI (reference sequence). This CDR3 reads CASSYKGLDTGELFF. CDR3 nucleotides: TGTGCCAGCAGTTACAAAGGGTTGGACACCGGGGAGCTGTTTTTT.

This clonotype is medium-sized in the sample. The V gene is TRBV30, the J gene TRBJ1-2; the D gene is possibly TRBD1 (5 bases). Between the trimmed V and J ends, which lost 4 bases and 1 base, there was a span of 16 bases. CDR1 and CDR2 from the germline V gene are GTSNPN and SVGIG (reference sequence). The CDR3 contains 15 residues. CDR3 amino acids: CAWKLRGSGNYGYTF. The CDR3 nucleotides read TGTGCCTGGAAGTTAAGGGGTTCGGGTAACTATGGCTACACCTTC.

This clonotype counts as medium-sized. The rearrangement links TRBV6-4 to TRBJ2-1; 7 bases line up with TRBD1. The CDR3 is 14 residues long. The germline CDR1 and CDR2 sequences are MRHNA and SNTAGT. J gave up 9 bases and V 2 bases, and 7 bases lay outside the gene matches. In DNA form, the CDR3 reads TGTGCCAGCAGTGACACCGACAGGGTAGGTGAGCAGTTCTTC. This codes for CASSDTDRVGEQFF.

This clonotype is labeled medium-sized (0.01 to 0.1%). J is TRBJ2-7 and V is TRBV6-1, with D possibly TRBD2 on 6 matching bases. This CDR3 spans 12 amino acids. The germline V and J ends were trimmed by 7 bases and 7 bases, with 14 bases remaining between them. CDR1 is MNHNS and CDR2 is SASEGT in the germline V gene. The CDR3 nucleotides read TGTGCCAGCAATCCTTTTCGGGGGGAGCAGTACTTC. Protein sequence: CASNPFRGEQYF.

This clonotype ranks as medium-sized (0.01 to 0.1%). The chain joins TRBV12-3 or TRBV12-4 to TRBJ2-4; no clear D. The CDR3 is made up of 14 amino acids. Trimming cost V 6 bases and J 1 base, with 10 bases left between them. Here the CDR3 reads CASSSTIAKNIQYF. The CDR3, as DNA: TGTGCCAGCAGCTCGACCATCGCCAAAAACATTCAGTACTTC.

The count of this clonotype is one. For the CDR3, the DNA is TGTGCCTGGAATTCAAGGGGAGGAAACACCATATATTTT. It yields the protein CAWNSRGGNTIYF. This chain connects TRBV30 to TRBJ1-3, with D possibly TRBD1 on 5 matching bases. Between the trimmed V and J ends, which lost 4 bases and 4 bases, there was a span of 11 bases. The length of the CDR3 is 13 residues. Germline CDR1 reads GTSNPN; CDR2 reads SVGIG (reference sequence).

By frequency in the sample, this clonotype is medium-sized. V is TRBV7-2 and J is TRBJ1-1; D gene unclear. V dropped 1 base and J dropped 6 bases, with 9 bases sitting between them. Germline loops: CDR1 SGHTA, CDR2 FQGNSA. The CDR3 totals 13 residues. The CDR3 nucleotides are TGTGCCAGCAGCTTAGTTCAGTCATCTGAAGCTTTCTTT. Translated: CASSLVQSSEAFF.

On this clonotype itself: A much larger clone differs from this one at a single base, so this may be a read error. This chain connects TRBV10-3 to TRBJ2-7, with a tentative D call TRBD2 (5 bases). Trimming took 5 bases from V and 6 from J, leaving 17 bases between them. The CDR3 has 14 residues. The germline CDR1 and CDR2 sequences are ENHRY and SYGVKD. DNA of the CDR3: TGTGCCATCAGTCGGCAGCATGGGAGAGGCGAGCAGTACTTC. This codes for CAISRQHGRGEQYF.

This clonotype is medium-sized within its sample. The J gene is TRBJ2-7, the V gene TRBV12-3 or TRBV12-4; 10 bases align to TRBD1. The CDR3 length is 15 residues. Losses at the gene ends were 4 bases for V and 2 bases for J; bases not matched to a gene: 5. The CDR3 nucleotides are TGTGCCAGCAGTTCTCCGGGACAGGGGACCTACGAGCAGTACTTC. This codes for CASSSPGQGTYEQYF.

Within the sample, this clonotype is medium-sized (0.01 to 0.1%). J is TRBJ2-1 and V is TRBV7-9; the D gene could be TRBD1 or TRBD2 (6 bases each). Trimming removed 1 base at V and 8 bases at J, with 18 bases between. Germline assignment: CDR1 SEHNR and CDR2 FQNEAQ (reference sequence). The length of the CDR3 is 16 residues. The CDR3 DNA follows: TGTGCCAGCAGCTTAGTTGCCGGGGGCGAGAAAGATGAGCAGTTCTTC. Amino acids: CASSLVAGGEKDEQFF.